The rows below give T cell receptor beta chains drawn from one sample of a study of blood T cell repertoires in COVID-19. Profiling relied on immunoSEQ multiplex PCR, and the TCRdb table lists in-frame clones only, not all of them. This sample has approximately 74,000 clones; roughly 87% occur once, and the top ten carry about 7%. Source material: peripheral blood. Receptors originate from a man between 70 and 80 years old with acute or convalescent COVID-19. The CDR3 runs from the conserved cysteine through the conserved F or W. The order of the fields is CDR3 protein, CDR3 DNA, J gene, D gene, clone size, V gene. The D gene is left open where the match is weak. Rows may omit the clone size; those that give it use once, few, many or a size class.

CDR3aa: CASGGPNYGYTF
CDR3nt: TGTGCCAGCGGAGGGCCAAACTATGGCTACACCTTC
j_gene: TRBJ1-2
d_gene: NA
abundance: NA
v_gene: TRBV12-3/TRBV12-4

CDR3aa: CASSGGSYNEQFF
CDR3nt: TGTGCCAGTTCGGGGGGCTCCTACAATGAGCAGTTCTTC
j_gene: TRBJ2-1
d_gene: TRBD2
abundance: NA
v_gene: TRBV19

CDR3aa: CSAAETGAPGELFF
CDR3nt: TGCAGCGCCGCCGAGACAGGGGCGCCCGGGGAGCTGTTTTTT
j_gene: TRBJ2-2
d_gene: TRBD1
abundance: NA
v_gene: TRBV29-1

CDR3aa: CASINDRGPRAFF
CDR3nt: TGTGCCAGCATTAACGACAGGGGGCCTCGAGCTTTCTTT
j_gene: TRBJ1-1
d_gene: TRBD1
abundance: few
v_gene: TRBV12-3/TRBV12-4

CDR3aa: CASSYFASADTQYF
CDR3nt: TGTGCCAGCAGTTACTTTGCTAGCGCAGATACGCAGTATTTT
j_gene: TRBJ2-3
d_gene: NA
abundance: NA
v_gene: TRBV6-2/TRBV6-3

CDR3aa: CASSIMAFYNEQFF
CDR3nt: TGTGCCAGTAGTATTATGGCTTTTTACAATGAGCAGTTCTTC
j_gene: TRBJ2-1
d_gene: NA
abundance: once
v_gene: TRBV19

CDR3aa: CASSRPQGAGPNQPQHF
CDR3nt: TGTGCCAGCAGCCGGCCCCAGGGGGCGGGGCCCAATCAGCCCCAGCATTTT
j_gene: TRBJ1-5
d_gene: TRBD1
abundance: NA
v_gene: TRBV7-2

CDR3aa: CASSLMGQVSETQYF
CDR3nt: TGCGCCAGCAGCTTGATGGGACAGGTATCTGAGACCCAGTACTTC
j_gene: TRBJ2-5
d_gene: TRBD1
abundance: NA
v_gene: TRBV5-1

CDR3aa: CASRRRTGPMNTEAFF
CDR3nt: TGCGCCAGCAGACGAAGGACAGGGCCAATGAACACTGAAGCTTTCTTT
j_gene: TRBJ1-1
d_gene: TRBD1
abundance: NA
v_gene: TRBV10-2

CDR3aa: CASSPTSGPYEQYF
CDR3nt: TGTGCCAGCAGTCCGACTAGCGGCCCCTACGAGCAGTACTTC
j_gene: TRBJ2-7
d_gene: TRBD2
abundance: NA
v_gene: TRBV7-2

CDR3aa: CASILVEGKGYQPQHF
CDR3nt: TGTGCCAGCATCCTAGTAGAGGGTAAAGGGTATCAGCCCCAGCATTTT
j_gene: TRBJ1-5
d_gene: NA
abundance: NA
v_gene: TRBV6-4

CDR3aa: CASSSRRGANYGYTF
CDR3nt: TGTGCCAGCAGTTCTCGACGGGGAGCTAACTATGGCTACACCTTC
j_gene: TRBJ1-2
d_gene: NA
abundance: once
v_gene: TRBV2

CDR3aa: CASSVRTDTDTQYF
CDR3nt: TGTGCCAGCAGCGTAAGGACTGACACAGATACGCAGTATTTT
j_gene: TRBJ2-3
d_gene: NA
abundance: NA
v_gene: TRBV9

CDR3aa: CASRLAANTGELFF
CDR3nt: TGTGCCAGCAGGTTAGCTGCGAACACCGGGGAGCTGTTTTTT
j_gene: TRBJ2-2
d_gene: NA
abundance: NA
v_gene: TRBV6-5

CDR3aa: CASSLEYWTGLSYNSPLHF
CDR3nt: TGTGCCAGCAGCTTGGAATACTGGACAGGGTTATCCTATAATTCACCCCTCCACTTT
j_gene: TRBJ1-6
d_gene: TRBD1
abundance: NA
v_gene: TRBV5-4

CDR3aa: CASSPTGYEQYF
CDR3nt: TGTGCCAGCAGCCCCACCGGCTACGAGCAGTACTTC
j_gene: TRBJ2-7
d_gene: NA
abundance: once
v_gene: TRBV7-2

CDR3aa: CASSLRGLNTEAFF
CDR3nt: TGTGCCAGCAGCCTCCGCGGATTGAACACTGAAGCTTTCTTT
j_gene: TRBJ1-1
d_gene: NA
abundance: NA
v_gene: TRBV5-4

CDR3aa: CASSSVHSGGYTF
CDR3nt: TGTGCCAGCAGCTCCGTTCATTCAGGAGGCTACACCTTC
j_gene: TRBJ1-2
d_gene: NA
abundance: NA
v_gene: TRBV7-2

CDR3aa: CAISELGGSSYEQYF
CDR3nt: TGTGCCATCAGTGAACTCGGGGGGAGCTCCTACGAGCAGTACTTC
j_gene: TRBJ2-7
d_gene: TRBD2
abundance: NA
v_gene: TRBV10-3

CDR3aa: CASRSGGQVFGELFF
CDR3nt: TGTGCCAGCAGGAGTGGGGGACAGGTCTTCGGGGAGCTGTTTTTT
j_gene: TRBJ2-2
d_gene: TRBD1
abundance: NA
v_gene: TRBV27

CDR3aa: CASSHYPIASQNTDTQYF
CDR3nt: TGCGCCAGCAGCCACTACCCTATAGCTTCCCAAAACACAGATACGCAGTATTTT
j_gene: TRBJ2-3
d_gene: NA
abundance: NA
v_gene: TRBV4-3

CDR3aa: CATSDPAGSYNEQFF
CDR3nt: TGTGCCACCAGTGACCCCGCCGGCTCCTACAATGAGCAGTTCTTC
j_gene: TRBJ2-1
d_gene: NA
abundance: NA
v_gene: TRBV24-1

CDR3aa: CASSQVWPNYGYTF
CDR3nt: TGCGCCAGCAGCCAAGTTTGGCCCAACTATGGCTACACCTTC
j_gene: TRBJ1-2
d_gene: NA
abundance: NA
v_gene: TRBV4-3

CDR3aa: CASSYRGGNNYNEQFF
CDR3nt: TGTGCCAGCAGCTATCGCGGGGGCAACAACTACAATGAGCAGTTCTTC
j_gene: TRBJ2-1
d_gene: NA
abundance: NA
v_gene: TRBV11-3

CDR3aa: CASSPQDGSSYEQYF
CDR3nt: TGCGCCAGCAGCCCTCAGGACGGGAGCTCCTACGAGCAGTACTTC
j_gene: TRBJ2-7
d_gene: NA
abundance: NA
v_gene: TRBV5-1

CDR3aa: CASEPGTTVGTQYF
CDR3nt: TGTGCCAGCGAACCCGGGACTACAGTAGGTACGCAGTATTTT
j_gene: TRBJ2-3
d_gene: TRBD2
abundance: NA
v_gene: TRBV2